A selection of T cell receptor beta chains follows, all from one sample in a study of beta chain features in type 1 diabetes. Using immunoSEQ multiplex PCR, the repertoire was profiled, and TCRdb retains in-frame clones only, with some absent. This table holds roughly 400,000 clones, over 9% found once. Material for sequencing was central memory CD4+ T cells from blood. The receptors shown here come from a man younger than 40 with type 1 diabetes. Both conserved end residues are part of each CDR3. Fields, in order: V gene, J gene, CDR3 protein.

>TRBV6-4|TRBJ1-5
CASSGGNRNQPQHF
>TRBV6-6|TRBJ1-2
CASINSFGDGYTF
>TRBV6-1|TRBJ1-2
CASSVRTGDGYTF
>TRBV6-1|TRBJ1-1
CASSYRRGTEAFF
>TRBV9|TRBJ1-1
CASSGTGGTEAFF
>TRBV11-1|TRBJ2-7
CASSLEAVTVYEQYF
>TRBV5-5|TRBJ2-1
CASSLEGLSYNEQFF
>TRBV9|TRBJ1-3
CASSVELPNSGNTIYF
>TRBV27|TRBJ2-1
CASSLAGSNYNEQFF
>TRBV18|TRBJ1-3
CASSPPPGAKGNTIYF
>TRBV21-1|TRBJ2-3
CASSIWSAPGLSTDTQYF
>TRBV6-1|TRBJ1-2
CASTRETNYGYTF
>TRBV6-6|TRBJ1-5
CASSYEGNQPQHF
>TRBV28|TRBJ2-5
CASSRQSVQETQYF